The 12 T cell receptor beta chains below were found in one sample sequenced in a study of T-cell reconstitution after alpha-beta-depleted transplantation in children. Unique molecular identifiers were incorporated when the TCRbeta library was constructed. One entry per CDR3 protein, called by TCRdb with MiXCR from the PCR reads. Found here are approximately 300,000 distinct CDR3 sequences, roughly 9.1% of them singletons; the top ten hold 7% to 9.5%. Sequenced here: PBMCs, sampled before TCRalphabeta/CD19-depleted stem cell transplant. The receptor source for this set is a boy in the first two years of life with acute myeloid leukemia, due to receive a stem cell transplant.

This clonotype has a count of ten or more. The chain is built from TRBV28 and TRBJ2-7; D tentatively fits TRBD1 or TRBD2 (7 bases each). The V and J ends lost 5 bases and 1 base respectively, with 15 bases between them. In germline, CDR1 is MDHEN, CDR2 SYDVKM. CDR3 size: 15 residues. In DNA, the CDR3 is TGTGCCAGCAGTGGACAGGAGCGGGGTTCCTACGAGCAGTACTTC. Translation gives CASSGQERGSYEQYF.

This clonotype was seen many times. The chain combines TRBV2 with TRBJ1-5; possible D gene TRBD1, 5 bases. The ends were cut back, 4 bases at V and 7 bases at J, with 14 bases in the middle. The CDR3 length is 14 residues. CDR1 and CDR2 from the germline V gene are SNHLY and FYNNEI. The CDR3 sequence: CASSGSRERQPQHF. The DNA of the CDR3 is TGTGCCAGCAGTGGGAGCAGGGAACGACAGCCCCAGCATTTT.

This clonotype was observed a handful of times. The chain is built from TRBV3-1 and TRBJ2-7, with TRBD1 identical over 10 bases. Per germline, CDR1 LGHDT and CDR2 YNNKEL (reference sequence). The CDR3 has 16 residues. V gave up 0 bases and J gave up 4 bases; unmatched junction bases: 6. CDR3 in amino acids: CASSQDIRDRGYEQYF. In DNA form, the CDR3 reads TGTGCCAGCAGCCAAGATATCCGGGACAGGGGTTACGAGCAGTACTTC.

This clonotype was recorded a few times. This chain uses TRBV6-1 with TRBJ2-3, with a weak D call TRBD2 (5 bases). CDR1 is MNHNS, CDR2 SASEGT, per germline. Trimming shortened V by 6 bases and J by 4 bases, and 14 bases separated the two germline ends. This CDR3 is built from 14 residues. The chain's CDR3 is CASSPFTSPDTQYF. The CDR3 DNA reads TGTGCCAGCAGCCCCTTCACTAGTCCAGATACGCAGTATTTT.

This clonotype was seen many times. The rearrangement uses TRBV7-9 and TRBJ1-1; unclear D gene. The CDR3 runs 14 residues. From germline, CDR1 is SEHNR and CDR2 FQNEAQ (reference sequence). The ends were cut back, 4 bases at V and 1 base at J, with 10 bases in the middle. The CDR3 DNA sequence: TGTGCCAGCAGCTCGGTTACCGGGAACACTGAAGCTTTCTTT. Protein sequence: CASSSVTGNTEAFF.

The V and J genes are TRBV24-1 and TRBJ2-1; 12 bases are shared with TRBD2. There are 22 residues in the CDR3. The germline gives CDR1 KGHDR, CDR2 SFDVKD. The J segment lost 2 bases and the V segment lost 6 bases, leaving 22 bases of the junction unmatched. CDR3 in DNA: TGTGCCACCAGTTATCGGAGCATAACGACTAGCGGGAGCAGCAAAACCTACAATGAGCAGTTCTTC. Encoded protein: CATSYRSITTSGSSKTYNEQFF.

This clonotype showed up many times. The chain carries TRBV24-1 and TRBJ2-1; D possibly matches TRBD1 or TRBD2 (6 bases each). Germline V lookup: CDR1 KGHDR, CDR2 SFDVKD. V was shortened by 0 bases and J by 8 bases, with 10 bases between the two germline ends. CDR3 length: 14 amino acids. CDR3 DNA sequence: TGTGCCACCAGTGATTTGCGGGGGCGCTATGAGCAGTTCTTC. Amino acids: CATSDLRGRYEQFF.

The rearrangement uses TRBV7-9 and TRBJ2-7; a weak D match, TRBD1 (5 bases). CDR3 length equals 15 residues. Germline values: CDR1 SEHNR, CDR2 FQNEAQ (reference sequence). V was cut by 1 base and J by 3 bases, with 13 bases left in between. The CDR3 DNA sequence: TGTGCCAGCAGCTTAGTCGTGGGGCAGAGCTACGAGCAGTACTTC. It codes for CASSLVVGQSYEQYF.

This clonotype was observed a handful of times. The rearrangement links TRBV12-3 or TRBV12-4 to TRBJ2-2; TRBD1 agrees at 12 bases. J was trimmed by 2 bases and V by 7 bases; bases with no gene match: 8. The CDR3 is 17 amino acids. This CDR3 is CASIPGQGAQNTGELFF. The CDR3 DNA reads as TGTGCCAGCATACCGGGACAGGGGGCCCAAAACACCGGGGAGCTGTTTTTT.

V usage is TRBV11-2 and J usage is TRBJ1-3; 8 bases match TRBD1. The CDR3 loop spans 15 amino acids. Per germline, CDR1 SGHAT and CDR2 FQNNGV. Germline trimming cut 9 bases from V and 0 bases from J; bases unmatched to any gene: 7. The CDR3 reads CASGGQDASGNTIYF. CDR3 DNA sequence: TGTGCCAGTGGGGGACAGGACGCCTCTGGAAACACCATATATTTT.

This clonotype was found many times. This sequence joins TRBV6-1 and TRBJ2-3; 13 bases are a match to TRBD2. Germline loops: CDR1 MNHNS, CDR2 SASEGT. CDR3 length equals 15 residues. With 2 bases clipped from V and 4 bases from J, the junction kept 0 bases outside the gene matches. The DNA for the CDR3 is TGTGCCAGCAGTGAAACTAGCGGGGGGGCAGATACGCAGTATTTT. Its translation: CASSETSGGADTQYF.

Many counts were recorded for this clonotype. The gene calls are TRBV7-2 and TRBJ2-7; possible D gene TRBD2, 6 bases. Trimming pared 5 bases from V and 2 bases from J, leaving 19 bases between. The CDR3 is 16 amino acids. Germline values: CDR1 SGHTA, CDR2 FQGNSA. The CDR3 nucleotides are TGTGCCAGCAGCCTCCGAGTTAGCGGAACCACCTACGAGCAGTACTTC. This encodes CASSLRVSGTTYEQYF.